This T cell receptor beta chain was captured in a study of T cell clonality in common variable immunodeficiency. General study points: CVID subjects shared fewer TCRbeta clones than healthy controls did.

At least ten counts were recorded for this clone. The antigen remains undetermined. The read comes to an end 3 residues before the CDR3 does, leaving the germline J gene to fill in the end. The germline gives CDR1 SGHDT, CDR2 YYEEEE. V gave up 2 bases and J gave up 4 bases, with 15 bases separating them. The CDR3 extends over 15 amino acids. Sequenced by immunoSEQ multiplex PCR; TCRdb stores in-frame clones only, minus some. The sample shows roughly 43,000 clones, none of them appearing just once. The sequenced material came from peripheral blood mononuclear cells. The source is a person aged 18 to 70 in good health. The rearrangement joins TRBV5-6 to TRBJ2-5; a possible D gene is TRBD2 (6 bases). The sequenced CDR3 bases are TGTGCCAGCAGCTTAAGGCGGCTCGGGGGAGAGACC. Amino acid sequence: CASSLRRLGGET. The whole CDR3 protein is CASSLRRLGGETQYF.